This T cell receptor beta chain was recovered during a study of cytomegalovirus exposure and HLA in healthy donors. Of note for this clone: As yet, its antigen is unknown.

The PCR made use of 60 Vbeta and 13 Jbeta primers. Sequencing was performed with immunoSEQ multiplex PCR; in TCRdb, only in-frame clones are kept and a portion is missing. The sample yields about 130,000 clones, about 80% seen once. The study's findings and limits: A later analysis found most CMV-associated TCR beta chains apparently HLA-restricted. While the bulk of TCR sequences proved rare, some public TCRs turned up in many donors. Fewer N-insertions than the roughly 630-donor mean were reportedly shown by an Asian-associated ancestry cluster in a later analysis. Diagnosis of cytomegalovirus status made by the classifier reportedly showed high specificity and sensitivity.

V was clipped by 8 bases and J by 1 base, with 13 bases between them. The CDR3 is 14 residues long. CDR1 is MNHNS and CDR2 is SASEGT in the germline V gene. Sequencing used PBMCs. V is TRBV6-1 and J is TRBJ2-3; the D is unclear. The sequence derives from a girl under 10 years old in good health and CMV-seronegative. For the CDR3, the DNA is TGTGCCAGCCTGCTCGGGTTCGGCACAGATACGCAGTATTTT. This codes for CASLLGFGTDTQYF.